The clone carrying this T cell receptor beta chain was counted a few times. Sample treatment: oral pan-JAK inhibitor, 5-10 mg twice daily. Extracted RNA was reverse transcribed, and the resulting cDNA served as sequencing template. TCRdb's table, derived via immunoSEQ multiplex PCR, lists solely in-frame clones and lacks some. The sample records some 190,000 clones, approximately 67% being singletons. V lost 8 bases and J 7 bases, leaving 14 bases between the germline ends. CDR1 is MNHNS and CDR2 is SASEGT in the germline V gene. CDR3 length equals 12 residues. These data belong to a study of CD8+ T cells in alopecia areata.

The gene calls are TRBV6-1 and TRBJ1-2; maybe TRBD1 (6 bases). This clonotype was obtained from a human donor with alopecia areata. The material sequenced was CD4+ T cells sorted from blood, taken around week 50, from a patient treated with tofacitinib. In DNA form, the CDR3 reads TGTGCCAGCTTCCCGGGGGCGGCTGGCTACACCTTC. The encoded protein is CASFPGAAGYTF.